Described below is a single TCR beta chain sequence and its context. The data were obtained in a study of blood T cell repertoires in COVID-19. Study background: Both acute and convalescent COVID-19 samples were obtained from the United States, Italy and Spain. PBMCs, B-cell-depleted T cells, or T cells were the source of the cDNA or gDNA that made up the material.

Authors' methods: By means of reference gene primer amplification, nucleated cell counts were estimated. The table came from immunoSEQ multiplex PCR; TCRdb's copy has only in-frame clones and leaves some out. V, J and clone size were drawn from that table, and D and trimming were deduced from the DNA. The sample lists over 140,000 clones; 76% were seen once. The sample consisted of peripheral blood. The sequence came from an elderly woman with active or convalescent COVID-19.

CDR3 DNA sequence: TGTGCCAGCAGCCCTAGATTGGGGACTAGCGGGGGCAATGAGCAGTTCTTC. Translating it yields CASSPRLGTSGGNEQFF. This chain connects TRBV7-2 to TRBJ2-1; 14 nucleotides align to TRBD2. With 5 bases clipped from V and 6 bases from J, the junction kept 9 bases outside the gene matches. The CDR3 is made up of 17 amino acids. CDR1 and CDR2 from the germline V gene are SGHTA and FQGNSA. Full variable domain (rest looked up from reference TRBV7-2 and TRBJ2-1): GAGVSQSPSNKVTEKGKDVELRCDPISGHTALYWYRQSLGQGLEFLIYFQGNSAPDKSGLPSDRFSAERTGGSVSTLTIQRTQQEDSAVYLCASSPRLGTSGGNEQFFGPGTRLTVL.